These 30 T cell receptor beta chains share one sample of origin, sequenced in a study of T cell repertoires and HLA-DP antigens. Which antigens these TCRs recognize remains unknown. The assay was immunoSEQ multiplex PCR, and TCRdb's table has in-frame clones only and misses some. The repertoire holds about 73,000 clones, with roughly 77% as singletons. The sequencing input was CD4+ T cells from PBMCs. These receptors came from a man aged 55 to 70 in good health and CMV-seronegative.

This sequence joins TRBV28 and TRBJ1-4, with a weak D call TRBD1 (6 bases). V shed 6 bases and J shed 7 bases, with 6 bases lying between them. This CDR3 contains 11 residues. Germline lookup yields CDR1 MDHEN and CDR2 SYDVKM. The CDR3 spells CASRQGEKLFF. In DNA, the CDR3 is TGTGCCAGCAGACAGGGTGAAAAACTGTTTTTT. The variable domain in full, completed from reference TRBV28 and TRBJ1-4, reads DVKVTQSSRYLVKRTGEKVFLECVQDMDHENMFWYRQDPGLGLRLIYFSYDVKMKEKGDIPEGYSVSREKKERFSLILESASTNQTSMYLCASRQGEKLFFGSGTQLSVL.

The chain employs TRBV4-1 and TRBJ1-6; D is perhaps TRBD1 (6 bases). The CDR3 extends over 15 amino acids. CDR1 is MGHRA and CDR2 is YSYEKL in the germline V gene. Trimming pared 0 bases from V and 11 bases from J, leaving 14 bases between. This CDR3 is CASSQERQGRTPLHF. CDR3 in DNA: TGCGCCAGCAGCCAAGAAAGGCAGGGGAGGACACCCCTCCACTTT.

The genes are TRBV6-1 and TRBJ2-5, with 11 bases matching TRBD1. Unmatched junction bases numbered 10, after V lost 4 bases and J lost 3 bases. Germline V gene data show CDR1 as MNHNS and CDR2 as SASEGT. The length of the CDR3 is 17 residues. In DNA, the CDR3 is TGTGCCAGCAGTGGCAGGGCCGGGACAGGGGGGAAAGAGACCCAGTACTTC. The encoded protein is CASSGRAGTGGKETQYF.

With respect to this clone: Other DNA sequences in the sample encode the same CDR3. This chain links TRBV18 with TRBJ1-5; D uncertain. The V and J ends lost 1 base and 3 bases respectively, with 4 bases between them. The CDR3 covers 13 residues. Germline values: CDR1 KGHSH, CDR2 LQKENI. The CDR3 here is CASSPRDNQPQHF. The DNA for the CDR3 is TGTGCCAGCTCACCACGGGACAATCAGCCCCAGCATTTT.

Comment on this clone: Other DNA variants within this sample encode the same CDR3. The chain employs TRBV4-1 and TRBJ2-7, with TRBD2 matching over 7 bases. Trimming removed 0 bases from V and 4 bases from J; junction bases left unmatched: 3. The CDR3 spans 14 residues. CDR1 and CDR2 from the germline V gene are MGHRA and YSYEKL. The CDR3 nucleotides are TGCGCCAGCAGCCAAGAACGGGGAGGGTACGAGCAGTACTTC. Translation: CASSQERGGYEQYF.

The V gene is TRBV6-5, the J gene TRBJ1-3; D is unresolved. Germline V gives CDR1 MNHEY, CDR2 SVGAGI. Trimming left V 0 bases short and J 2 bases short, with 8 bases between. This CDR3 region has 15 residues. CDR3 loop: CASSYSGRAGNTIYF. CDR3 nucleotide sequence: TGTGCCAGCAGTTACTCGGGGAGGGCTGGAAACACCATATATTTT.

The V and J genes are TRBV27 and TRBJ2-7, with TRBD2 matching over 9 bases. The V gene end was trimmed by 3 bases and the J gene end by 2 bases; junction bases not matched to a gene: 2. This CDR3 spans 14 amino acids. CDR1 and CDR2 (germline): MNHEY, SMNVEV (reference sequence). CDR3 sequence: CASSLREGAYEQYV. The CDR3 coding sequence is TGTGCCAGCAGTTTGCGGGAGGGGGCCTACGAGCAGTACGTC.

This chain connects TRBV2 to TRBJ1-2, with D unresolved. Germline values: CDR1 SNHLY, CDR2 FYNNEI. V was cut by 7 bases and J by 2 bases, with 8 bases left in between. The CDR3 is made up of 12 amino acids. In nucleotides, the CDR3 is TGTGCCAGCAATTTCGGCAACTATGGCTACACCTTC. Protein: CASNFGNYGYTF.

The rearrangement joins TRBV19 to TRBJ2-7, with D possibly matching TRBD1 (6 bases). The CDR3 consists of 13 residues. CDR1 is LNHDA, CDR2 SQIVND, per germline (reference sequence). V shed 5 bases and J shed 5 bases, with 13 bases lying between them. Written as DNA, the CDR3 is TGTGCCAGTAGTGGCAGGGGATCCCACGAGCAGTACTTC. Protein product: CASSGRGSHEQYF.

The chain uses TRBV6-6 and TRBJ1-2; 8 nucleotides line up with TRBD1. This CDR3 is 13 amino acids long. Germline CDR1 is MNHNY and CDR2 is SVGAGI (reference sequence). The CDR3 here is CKSRTGSNYGYTF. In DNA, the CDR3 is TGTAAGAGCAGGACAGGGTCTAACTATGGCTACACCTTC.

The chain recombines TRBV5-5 with TRBJ2-5; TRBD2 agrees at 11 bases. CDR1 and CDR2 from the germline V gene are SGHKS and YYEKEE (reference sequence). V lost 5 bases, J lost 6 bases, and 9 bases stayed unmatched. This CDR3 comprises 15 residues. Written as DNA, the CDR3 is TGTGCCAGCAGGCCTACTAGCGGGAGTTGGAAGACCCAGTACTTC. This gives the protein CASRPTSGSWKTQYF.

This sequence joins TRBV12-5 and TRBJ2-1; no clear D. There are 16 residues in the CDR3. Trimming took 2 bases from V and 0 from J, leaving 11 bases between them. The germline CDR1 and CDR2 sequences are LGHNT and FRNRAP. CDR3 in DNA: TGTGCTAGTGGTTTGTCAGAACAGAGCTCCTACAATGAGCAGTTCTTC. Translated: CASGLSEQSSYNEQFF.

This clone was seen a few times. The rearrangement joins TRBV6-1 to TRBJ1-6, with D possibly matching TRBD1 (6 bases). V was cut by 5 bases and J by 8 bases, with 13 bases left in between. Per germline, CDR1 MNHNS and CDR2 SASEGT. This CDR3 spans 14 amino acids. CDR3 nucleotides: TGTGCCAGCAGTCCGGGGGGGGCTGATTCACCCCTCCACTTT. Amino acid sequence: CASSPGGADSPLHF.

The rearrangement links TRBV19 to TRBJ2-5; tentative D call: TRBD1 (6 bases). This CDR3 is 14 amino acids long. In germline, CDR1 is LNHDA, CDR2 SQIVND (reference sequence). Trimming took 1 base from V and 2 from J, leaving 8 bases between them. The chain's CDR3 is CASSIVGGQETQYF. The DNA of the CDR3 is TGTGCCAGTAGTATAGTAGGGGGTCAAGAGACCCAGTACTTC.

J is TRBJ2-1 and V is TRBV2; possibly TRBD2 for D (5 bases). CDR1 is SNHLY and CDR2 is FYNNEI in the germline V gene. This CDR3 is 14 amino acids long. Trimming took off 7 bases at V and 2 bases at J, with 12 bases between the two ends. CDR3 sequence (DNA): TGTGCCAGCAATCTAGGAGGACCCTACAATGAGCAGTTCTTC. As protein: CASNLGGPYNEQFF.

V is TRBV10-3 and J is TRBJ2-7, with TRBD2 matching 8 bases. In germline, CDR1 is ENHRY, CDR2 SYGVKD. The CDR3 totals 14 residues. Trimming removed 3 bases from V and 1 base from J; junction bases left unmatched: 2. CDR3 nucleotide sequence: TGTGCCATCAGTGAAACTAGCGGATCCTACGAGCAGTACGTC. This codes for CAISETSGSYEQYV.

The gene calls are TRBV27 and TRBJ2-1, with 9 bases matching TRBD2. This CDR3 spans 17 amino acids. V was pared by 4 bases and J by 4 bases, with 11 bases of the junction left unmatched. Germline V lookup: CDR1 MNHEY, CDR2 SMNVEV (reference sequence). In nucleotides, the CDR3 is TGTGCCAGCAGTTCCCGCCCGATAGCGGGAGAGTACAATGAGCAGTTCTTC. Translating it yields CASSSRPIAGEYNEQFF.

This clone was seen just once. The chain couples TRBV28 to TRBJ1-4, with 7 bases lining up with TRBD1. This CDR3 is built from 14 residues. From germline, CDR1 is MDHEN and CDR2 SYDVKM. J was trimmed by 4 bases and V by 6 bases; bases with no gene match: 5. CDR3 residues: CASSKQGINEKLFF. The CDR3 DNA is TGTGCCAGCAGCAAACAGGGGATTAATGAAAAACTGTTTTTT.

The chain joins TRBV30 to TRBJ2-5; TRBD1 or TRBD2 may be the D gene (6 bases each). The CDR3 contains 13 residues. Trimming removed 3 bases at V and 5 bases at J, with 13 bases between. Germline lookup yields CDR1 GTSNPN and CDR2 SVGIG (reference sequence). CDR3 sequence: CAWRQGGEETQYF. In nucleotides, the CDR3 is TGTGCCTGGAGACAGGGAGGAGAGGAGACCCAGTACTTC.

The J gene is TRBJ1-4, the V gene TRBV25-1; D unclear. The germline V gene encodes CDR1 MGHDK and CDR2 SYGVNS. Trimming removed 4 bases from V and 8 bases from J, with 8 bases in between. The CDR3 loop spans 12 amino acids. This chain's CDR3 is CASSANLEKLFF. As DNA, the CDR3 is TGTGCCAGCAGTGCCAACCTAGAAAAACTGTTTTTT.

The V and J genes are TRBV27 and TRBJ1-6; no reliable D call. Germline V lookup: CDR1 MNHEY, CDR2 SMNVEV (reference sequence). V dropped 3 bases and J dropped 7 bases, with 10 bases sitting between them. This CDR3 is built from 14 residues. The CDR3 bases are TGTGCCAGCAGTTTCACCGGATTGAATTCACCCCTCCACTTT. Amino acid sequence: CASSFTGLNSPLHF.

This clone is deemed medium-sized. The genes are TRBV19 and TRBJ1-2; unclear D gene. Trimming removed 5 bases from V and 4 bases from J, with 8 bases in between. Per germline, CDR1 LNHDA and CDR2 SQIVND (reference sequence). CDR3 length equals 12 residues. CDR3 protein: CASSPDSYGYTF. CDR3 nucleotides: TGTGCCAGTAGTCCTGATAGCTATGGCTACACCTTC.

The chain uses TRBV14 and TRBJ2-3, with TRBD1 matching over 9 bases. The length of the CDR3 is 18 residues. CDR1 and CDR2 (germline): SGHDN, FVKESK. Losses at the gene ends were 2 bases for V and 2 bases for J; bases not matched to a gene: 11. The CDR3 here is CASSQRLPGQGFTDTQYF. The CDR3 DNA follows: TGTGCCAGCAGCCAAAGACTTCCGGGACAGGGCTTCACAGATACGCAGTATTTT.

The chain is built from TRBV18 and TRBJ2-7, with a weak D call TRBD2 (5 bases). Germline V gives CDR1 KGHSH, CDR2 LQKENI. Trimming took off 0 bases at V and 0 bases at J, with 15 bases between the two ends. The CDR3 runs to 17 residues. The CDR3 loop is CASSPPPGLRSSYEQYF. The CDR3 coding sequence is TGTGCCAGCTCACCACCTCCCGGACTGAGGAGCTCCTACGAGCAGTACTTC.

This clone showed up just a few times. The chain couples TRBV19 to TRBJ1-5; TRBD1 agrees at 9 bases. CDR3 size: 18 residues. V lost 5 bases to trimming and J lost 2 bases; unmatched junction nucleotides: 13. Germline CDR1 and CDR2: LNHDA and SQIVND (reference sequence). The CDR3 bases are TGTGCCAGTAGTCAAGGTCCCCAACAGGGGGCGGGCAATCAGCCCCAGCATTTT. Protein sequence: CASSQGPQQGAGNQPQHF.

The genes are TRBV2 and TRBJ1-1; the D gene is possibly TRBD1 (5 bases). V was pared by 4 bases and J by 1 base, with 10 bases between. The CDR3 loop spans 14 amino acids. From germline, CDR1 is SNHLY and CDR2 FYNNEI. This CDR3 reads CASSAAGQNTEAFF. CDR3 DNA: TGTGCCAGCAGTGCGGCCGGACAGAACACTGAAGCTTTCTTT.

V gene TRBV28 combines with J gene TRBJ1-6, with D tentatively TRBD1 (6 bases). The length of the CDR3 is 14 residues. Per the germline V gene, CDR1 is MDHEN and CDR2 is SYDVKM. V lost 6 bases and J lost 8, with 14 bases in between. The CDR3 protein is CASSLDSSDSPLHF. The CDR3 coding sequence is TGTGCCAGCAGCCTGGACAGTAGCGATTCACCCCTCCACTTT.

The chain combines TRBV5-4 with TRBJ2-3; 9 bases are a match to TRBD2. CDR3 length equals 18 residues. CDR1 SGHNT and CDR2 YYREEE come from the germline V gene (reference sequence). V trimming: 0 bases; J trimming: 1 base; junction bases outside the gene matches: 9. DNA for the CDR3: TGTGCCAGCAGCTTGGCCCCGGTAAGCGGGGGGCGCACAGATACGCAGTATTTT. Amino acids: CASSLAPVSGGRTDTQYF.

The CDR3 DNA reads TGTGCCAGCAGTAAGGAGAACACCGGGGAGCTGTTTTTT. Translation gives CASSKENTGELFF. This rearrangement joins TRBV2 to TRBJ2-2; no reliable D call. The CDR3 has 13 residues. V lost 5 bases to trimming and J lost 1 base, with 5 bases between them. The germline V gene encodes CDR1 SNHLY and CDR2 FYNNEI.

The chain employs TRBV5-8 and TRBJ1-6, with TRBD1 identical over 8 bases. The CDR3 contains 15 residues. CDR1 SGHTS and CDR2 YDEGEE come from the germline V gene. Trimming at V came to 2 bases and at J to 7 bases, leaving 5 bases not matched to a gene. CDR3 coding DNA: TGTGCCAGCAGCTTCCAACAGGGGGACAATTCACCCCTCCACTTT. It yields the protein CASSFQQGDNSPLHF.